This TCR beta chain originates from a study of shared clonotypes between healthy human individuals. The CDR3 loop spans 14 amino acids. Trimming removed 2 bases at V and 2 bases at J, with 9 bases between. In germline, CDR1 is SGHDT, CDR2 YYEEEE. Produced via immunoSEQ multiplex PCR; TCRdb's table is partial and in-frame only. The sample has over a million clones; 75% to 85% are singletons. The source is a man between 18 and 35 years old in good health. Some clones in this sample may be carry-over from other donors' samples. Material: memory CD4+ T cells from PBMCs. As for subset: CD45RA-negative fraction. The chain is built from TRBV5-6 and TRBJ2-3, with D tentatively TRBD1 (6 bases). The CDR3 coding sequence is TGTGCCAGCAGCTTTGACAGGATCACAGATACGCAGTATTTT. It is translated as CASSFDRITDTQYF.